This T cell receptor (beta chain) was captured by sequencing in a study of T cells after yellow fever vaccination. Whole-study context: Fractions with few cells were prepared using SMART-Seq v4 Ultra Low Input.

One entry per CDR3 protein, called by TCRdb with MiXCR from the 5' RACE reads. In the table there are 620,000 or so distinct CDR3 sequences, approximately 13% of which are singletons. This clonotype was seen more than once but under ten times. Its antigen is undetermined. Study results and caveats: FACS-sorted repertoires could harbor abundant contaminating bulk-population clonotypes.

This clonotype was obtained from a young man who received the YFV17D yellow fever vaccine. This material consisted of PBMCs, taken on the day of the yellow fever booster vaccination.

The DNA of the CDR3 is TGTGCCACCAGCAGCGTCCTTGGGACAGGGATCGGGGAGCTGTTTTTT. Translated, it gives CATSSVLGTGIGELFF. V is TRBV15 and J is TRBJ2-2, with TRBD1 matching over 9 bases. Per the germline V gene, CDR1 is LNHNV and CDR2 is YYDKDF (reference sequence). Germline trimming cut 3 bases from V and 7 bases from J; bases unmatched to any gene: 9. The CDR3 totals 16 residues.